This T cell receptor (beta chain) was captured in a study of blood T cell repertoires in COVID-19. Whole-study context: Acute and convalescent COVID-19 specimens originated in the United States, Italy and Spain.

Authors' analysis steps: From reference gene primer amplification, estimates of nucleated cell counts were derived. Method: immunoSEQ multiplex PCR; TCRdb's copy keeps in-frame clones and lacks some. The V and J calls and clone size come from that table; D and trimming were worked out from the DNA. The data show a few hundred thousand clones, about nine tenths seen once. Trimming cost V 4 bases and J 4 bases; bases outside gene matches: 13. Germline assignment: CDR1 SGHKS and CDR2 YYEKEE (reference sequence). The CDR3 extends over 19 amino acids. Participants were aged about 18 to 100 years from approximately 24 US areas. Participants had their cohort set by participant-reported clinical history.

This chain connects TRBV5-5 to TRBJ2-3; the match to TRBD2 covers 15 bases. The sequence derives from a young man with acute COVID-19. Material: PBMCs or T cells enriched from blood (not recorded which). CDR3 loop: CASSLAGLAGGPGADTQYF. The CDR3 DNA reads as TGTGCCAGCAGCCTTGCGGGACTAGCGGGAGGCCCTGGCGCAGATACGCAGTATTTT. The full variable domain, rest sourced from reference TRBV5-5 and TRBJ2-3, is DAGVTQSPTHLIKTRGQQVTLRCSPISGHKSVSWYQQVLGQGPQFIFQYYEKEERGRGNFPDRFSARQFPNYSSELNVNALLLGDSALYLCASSLAGLAGGPGADTQYFGPGTRLTVL.